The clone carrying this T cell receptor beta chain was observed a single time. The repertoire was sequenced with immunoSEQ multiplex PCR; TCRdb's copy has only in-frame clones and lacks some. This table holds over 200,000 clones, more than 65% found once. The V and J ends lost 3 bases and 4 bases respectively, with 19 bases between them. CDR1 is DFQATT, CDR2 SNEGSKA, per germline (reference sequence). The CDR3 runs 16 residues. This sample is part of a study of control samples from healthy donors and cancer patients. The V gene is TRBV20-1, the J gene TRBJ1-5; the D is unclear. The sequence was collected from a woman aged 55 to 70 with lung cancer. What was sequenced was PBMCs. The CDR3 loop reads CSASSEWGVGNQPQHF. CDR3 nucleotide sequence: TGCAGTGCTAGTAGCGAGTGGGGTGTGGGAAATCAGCCCCAGCATTTT.